This T cell receptor beta chain is from a study of shared clonotypes between healthy human individuals. Germline V gene sequence: CDR1 SGDLS, CDR2 YYNGEE. Trimming shortened V by 3 bases and J by 3 bases, and 17 bases separated the two germline ends. This CDR3 has 16 residues. This clone appeared many times. It was at deep level that the assay was run. Sequencing was performed with immunoSEQ multiplex PCR; in TCRdb, only in-frame clones are kept and a portion is missing. This table holds 330,000 or so clones, around 79% found once. The rearrangement uses TRBV9 and TRBJ2-3, with D possibly being TRBD1 or TRBD2 (5 bases each). The TCR was taken from a young man in good health. The sample comprised memory CD4+ T cells sorted from blood. Subset reported: CD45RA-negative fraction. The CDR3: CASSAGRRGVTDTQYF. CDR3 nucleotide sequence: TGTGCCAGCAGCGCCGGACGGCGAGGGGTGACAGATACGCAGTATTTT.